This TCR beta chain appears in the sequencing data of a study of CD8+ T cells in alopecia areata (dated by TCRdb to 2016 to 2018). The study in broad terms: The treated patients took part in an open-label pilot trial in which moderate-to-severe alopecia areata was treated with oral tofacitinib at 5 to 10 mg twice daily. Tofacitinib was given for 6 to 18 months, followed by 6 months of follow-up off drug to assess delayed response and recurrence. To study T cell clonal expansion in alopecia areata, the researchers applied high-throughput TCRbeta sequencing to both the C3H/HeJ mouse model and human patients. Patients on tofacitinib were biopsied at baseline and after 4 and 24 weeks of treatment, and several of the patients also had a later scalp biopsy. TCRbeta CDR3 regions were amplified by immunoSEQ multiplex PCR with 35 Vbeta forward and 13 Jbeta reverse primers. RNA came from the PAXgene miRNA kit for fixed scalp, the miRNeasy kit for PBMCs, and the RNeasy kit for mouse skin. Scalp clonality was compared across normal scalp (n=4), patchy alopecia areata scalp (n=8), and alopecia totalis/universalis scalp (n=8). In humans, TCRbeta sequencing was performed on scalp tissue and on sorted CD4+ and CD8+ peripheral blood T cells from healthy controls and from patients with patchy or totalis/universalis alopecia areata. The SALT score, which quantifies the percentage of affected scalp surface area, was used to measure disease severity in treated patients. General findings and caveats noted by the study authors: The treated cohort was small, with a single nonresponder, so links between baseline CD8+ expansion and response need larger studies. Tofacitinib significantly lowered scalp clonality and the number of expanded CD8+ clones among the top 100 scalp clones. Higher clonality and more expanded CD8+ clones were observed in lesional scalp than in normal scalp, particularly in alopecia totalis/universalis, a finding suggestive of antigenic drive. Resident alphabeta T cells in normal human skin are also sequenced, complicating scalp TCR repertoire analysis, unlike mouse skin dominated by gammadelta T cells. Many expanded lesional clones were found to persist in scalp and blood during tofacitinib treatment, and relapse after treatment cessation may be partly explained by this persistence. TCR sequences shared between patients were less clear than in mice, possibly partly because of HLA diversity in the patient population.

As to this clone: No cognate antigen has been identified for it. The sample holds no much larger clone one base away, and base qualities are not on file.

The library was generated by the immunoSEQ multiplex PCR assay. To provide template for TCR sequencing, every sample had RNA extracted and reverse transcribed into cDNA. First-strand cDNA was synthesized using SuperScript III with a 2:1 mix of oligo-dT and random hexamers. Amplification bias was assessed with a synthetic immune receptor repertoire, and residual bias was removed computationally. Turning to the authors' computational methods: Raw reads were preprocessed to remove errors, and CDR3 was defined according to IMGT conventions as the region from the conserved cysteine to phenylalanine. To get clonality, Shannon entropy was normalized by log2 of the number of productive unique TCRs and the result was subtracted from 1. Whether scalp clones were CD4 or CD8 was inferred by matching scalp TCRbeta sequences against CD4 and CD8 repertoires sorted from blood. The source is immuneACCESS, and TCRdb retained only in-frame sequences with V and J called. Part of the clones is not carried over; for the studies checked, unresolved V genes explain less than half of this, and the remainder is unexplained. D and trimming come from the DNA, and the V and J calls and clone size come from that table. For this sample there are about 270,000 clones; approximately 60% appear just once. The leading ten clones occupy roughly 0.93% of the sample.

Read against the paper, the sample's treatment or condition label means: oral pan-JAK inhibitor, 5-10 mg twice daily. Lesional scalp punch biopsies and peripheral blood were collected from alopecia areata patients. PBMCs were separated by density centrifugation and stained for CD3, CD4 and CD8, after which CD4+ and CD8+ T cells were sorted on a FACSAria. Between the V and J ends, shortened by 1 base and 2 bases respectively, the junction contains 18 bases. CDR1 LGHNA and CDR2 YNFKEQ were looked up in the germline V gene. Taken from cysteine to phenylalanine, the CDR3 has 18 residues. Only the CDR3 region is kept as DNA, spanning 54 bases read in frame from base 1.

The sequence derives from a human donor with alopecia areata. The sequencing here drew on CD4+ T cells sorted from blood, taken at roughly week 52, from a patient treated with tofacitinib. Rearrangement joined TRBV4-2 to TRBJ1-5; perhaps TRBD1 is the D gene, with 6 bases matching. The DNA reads TGTGCCAGCAGCCAAGGGATGGGTCAGGGGAACGGCAATCAGCCCCAGCATTTT. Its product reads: CASSQGMGQGNGNQPQHF.